The 17 T cell receptor beta chains reported below all come from one sample, sequenced in a study of cytomegalovirus exposure and HLA in healthy donors. The PCR employed 60 Vbeta primers together with 13 Jbeta primers. The data were produced by immunoSEQ multiplex PCR, yet TCRdb's version contains in-frame clones alone and is incomplete. The data contain about 200,000 clones, around 80% of them seen just once; the ten biggest clones take up approximately 6.5%. The sequenced sample was PBMCs. The receptors originated from a man in his forties or fifties in good health and CMV-seropositive.

In this sample, this clone turned up a few times. J is TRBJ2-7 and V is TRBV18; D is perhaps TRBD1 (5 bases). The CDR3 length is 12 residues. Trimming shortened V by 3 bases and J by 6 bases, and 9 bases separated the two germline ends. Germline V gene data show CDR1 as KGHSH and CDR2 as LQKENI. The CDR3, as DNA: TGTGCCAGCTCACCGCAGGGTCGCGAGCAGTACTTC. Encoded protein: CASSPQGREQYF.

The chain has TRBV11-2 and TRBJ2-3; D might be TRBD2 (5 bases). V lost 5 bases and J 3 bases, leaving 15 bases between the germline ends. The CDR3 has 15 amino acids. Germline values: CDR1 SGHAT, CDR2 FQNNGV. CDR3 protein: CASSPEVGPTDTQYF. CDR3 in DNA: TGTGCCAGCAGCCCGGAGGTAGGACCTACAGATACGCAGTATTTT.

The rearrangement joins TRBV5-6 to TRBJ2-1, with D tentatively TRBD2 (5 bases). V was trimmed by 9 bases and J by 2 bases, leaving 21 bases between them. Germline lookup yields CDR1 SGHDT and CDR2 YYEEEE. CDR3 length: 16 amino acids. CDR3 coding DNA: TGTGCCACAGCCCGCCTCGGGGAGTCCCCCTACAATGAGCAGTTCTTC. Translating gives CATARLGESPYNEQFF.

The table lists this clone with many counts. The genes are TRBV5-5 and TRBJ2-3; 9 bases align to TRBD2. This CDR3 is built from 15 residues. Trimming cost V 1 base and J 5 bases; bases outside gene matches: 5. Per germline, CDR1 SGHKS and CDR2 YYEKEE (reference sequence). CDR3 region: CASSLQREVIDTQYF. The CDR3, as DNA: TGTGCCAGCAGCTTGCAGCGGGAGGTTATAGATACGCAGTATTTT.

The CDR3 spells CASSTSGRTNEKLFF. CDR3 DNA: TGTGCCAGCAGTACCAGCGGCAGAACTAATGAAAAACTGTTTTTT. The gene calls are TRBV25-1 and TRBJ1-4; no reliable D call. CDR3 length: 15 residues. Germline V gene data show CDR1 as MGHDK and CDR2 as SYGVNS. Trimming shortened V by 5 bases and J by 1 base, and 11 bases separated the two germline ends. Full variable domain (rest looked up from reference TRBV25-1 and TRBJ1-4): EADIYQTPRYLVIGTGKKITLECSQTMGHDKMYWYQQDPGMELHLIHYSYGVNSTEKGDLSSESTVSRIRTEHFPLTLESARPSHTSQYLCASSTSGRTNEKLFFGSGTQLSVL.

As for this clone: One end of the junction does not line up with germline, which may come from a read error. This chain links TRBV6-5 with TRBJ1-5, with D perhaps TRBD1 (6 bases). The CDR3 is 15 residues long. Per germline, CDR1 MNHEY and CDR2 SVGAGI. CDR3 sequence: CAGSYSGTRNQPQHF. CDR3 sequence (DNA): TGTGCCGGCAGTTACTCAGGGACACGCAATCAGCCCCAGCATTTT.

This rearrangement joins TRBV5-1 to TRBJ2-1, with 10 bases aligning to TRBD2. Germline V gives CDR1 SGHRS, CDR2 YFSETQ. V trimming: 0 bases; J trimming: 10 bases; junction bases outside the gene matches: 10. The CDR3 spans 16 residues. The CDR3 coding sequence is TGCGCCAGCAGCTTGGATATAAGCGGGAGGGCCAAGGAGCAGTTCTTC. It translates to CASSLDISGRAKEQFF.

The chain uses TRBV7-9 and TRBJ1-6; 8 nucleotides line up with TRBD1. V trimming: 5 bases; J trimming: 10 bases; junction bases outside the gene matches: 10. Germline loops: CDR1 SEHNR, CDR2 FQNEAQ (reference sequence). The CDR3 spans 15 residues. CDR3 amino acids: CASSLGQGVVSPLHF. In DNA, the CDR3 is TGTGCCAGCAGCCTCGGACAGGGAGTTGTGTCACCCCTCCACTTT.

The V gene is TRBV7-9, the J gene TRBJ1-5, with 11 bases lining up with TRBD1. Losses at the gene ends were 4 bases for V and 0 bases for J; bases not matched to a gene: 8. The germline V gene has CDR1 SEHNR and CDR2 FQNEAQ (reference sequence). This CDR3 has 18 residues. In DNA, the CDR3 is TGTGCCAGCAGCTATGGGGACAGGGGGTTATATAGCAATCAGCCCCAGCATTTT. Its protein is CASSYGDRGLYSNQPQHF. The full variable domain, with the rest looked up from reference TRBV7-9 and TRBJ1-5, is DTGVSQNPRHKITKRGQNVTFRCDPISEHNRLYWYRQTLGQGPEFLTYFQNEAQLEKSRLLSDRFSAERPKGSFSTLEIQRTEQGDSAMYLCASSYGDRGLYSNQPQHFGDGTRLSIL.

This clone was seen once. The chain uses TRBV19 and TRBJ2-3, with 10 bases that match TRBD2. Germline CDR1 and CDR2: LNHDA and SQIVND (reference sequence). J lost 0 bases, V lost 6 bases, and 0 bases had no gene match. CDR3 length equals 14 residues. CDR3 loop: CASRTSGSTDTQYF. In nucleotides, the CDR3 is TGTGCCAGTAGGACTAGCGGGAGCACAGATACGCAGTATTTT.

In nucleotides, the CDR3 is TGTGCCAGCAGCTTCGATACAGGCAGCGACGAGCAGTACTTC. This gives the protein CASSFDTGSDEQYF. The rearrangement joins TRBV7-6 to TRBJ2-7; possible D gene TRBD1, 5 bases. The CDR3 loop spans 14 amino acids. The V end was cut by 3 bases, the J end by 5 bases, with 14 bases between. Per germline, CDR1 SGHVS and CDR2 FNYEAQ.

This sequence joins TRBV7-9 and TRBJ1-1; no reliable D call. The CDR3 is 14 residues long. CDR1 SEHNR and CDR2 FQNEAQ come from the germline V gene (reference sequence). Trimming took 5 bases from V and 4 from J, leaving 14 bases between them. CDR3 sequence reads: CASSDLIGPTEAFF. The CDR3 DNA reads TGTGCCAGCAGCGACTTAATTGGTCCCACTGAAGCTTTCTTT.

This chain uses TRBV30 with TRBJ2-5; no firm D call. The DNA end is more similar to TRBJ2-7, so the J call may be wrong. The germline V gene has CDR1 GTSNPN and CDR2 SVGIG (reference sequence). The CDR3 covers 12 residues. In DNA, the CDR3 is TGTGCCTGGACCCGAGGCGTTCGCGAGCAGTACTTC. Translation: CAWTRGVREQYF.

The rearrangement joins TRBV19 to TRBJ2-5; D is possibly TRBD1 (5 bases). Trimming took 3 bases from V and 5 from J, leaving 13 bases between them. CDR3 length equals 14 residues. Germline CDR1 is LNHDA and CDR2 is SQIVND (reference sequence). As DNA, the CDR3 is TGTGCCAGTAGTATGGACCTGACAGTCGAGACCCAGTACTTC. Amino acids: CASSMDLTVETQYF.

The chain uses TRBV28 and TRBJ2-3, with 10 bases matching TRBD1. Germline V gene sequence: CDR1 MDHEN, CDR2 SYDVKM. V trimming: 5 bases; J trimming: 3 bases; junction bases outside the gene matches: 5. The CDR3 extends over 15 amino acids. CDR3: CASSDRGLGTDTQYF. CDR3 in DNA: TGTGCCAGCAGTGACAGGGGGCTGGGGACAGATACGCAGTATTTT.

The chain employs TRBV9 and TRBJ2-3; 7 bases line up with TRBD2. This CDR3 contains 16 residues. Germline loops: CDR1 SGDLS, CDR2 YYNGEE. Germline trimming cut 1 base from V and 1 base from J; bases unmatched to any gene: 6. The CDR3 sequence is CASSVRAGEGTDTQYF. Written as DNA, the CDR3 is TGTGCCAGCAGCGTAAGGGCGGGAGAGGGCACAGATACGCAGTATTTT. Together with reference TRBV9 and TRBJ2-3, the CDR3 gives the full variable domain: DSGVTQTPKHLITATGQRVTLRCSPRSGDLSVYWYQQSLDQGLQFLIQYYNGEERAKGNILERFSAQQFPDLHSELNLSSLELGDSALYFCASSVRAGEGTDTQYFGPGTRLTVL.

This chain uses TRBV7-9 with TRBJ2-3; TRBD2 aligns across 11 bases. V dropped 6 bases and J dropped 1; count of bases not matched to a gene: 3. This CDR3 region has 15 residues. Germline CDR1 is SEHNR and CDR2 is FQNEAQ (reference sequence). CDR3 sequence reads: CASSLLAGGTDTQYF. CDR3 nucleotide sequence: TGTGCCAGCAGTCTACTAGCGGGAGGCACAGATACGCAGTATTTT.